The present T cell receptor (beta chain) was sequenced within a study of post-analysis software for immune sequencing data. Study details: The disease courses covered relapsing-remitting, secondary progressive and progressive-relapsing multiple sclerosis.

Overall study results and limits: Five or six TRBV segments were significantly more frequent in patients than in controls. TRBV5-6, TRBV5-1 and TRBV20-1 were among these segments.

V gave up 3 bases and J gave up 5 bases; unmatched junction bases: 8. Germline lookup yields CDR1 MNHEY and CDR2 SVGAGI. This CDR3 has 15 amino acids. This clonotype was seen a handful of times. Its antigen remains unidentified. cDNA libraries for TCR beta contained unique molecular identifiers. Input of about 0.9 to 10 million T cells yielded 500,000 to 550,000 cDNA molecules. TCRdb passed the PCR reads through MiXCR, listing each CDR3 protein once. The table lists hundreds of thousands of distinct CDR3 sequences, nearly 45% of them singletons. V usage is TRBV6-5 and J usage is TRBJ1-2; 8 bases line up with TRBD1. What was sequenced was blood. The receptor was isolated from a girl between 10 and 17 years old with multiple sclerosis. CDR3 in amino acids: CASSYFQGAEYGYTF. The CDR3 DNA is TGTGCCAGCAGTTATTTTCAGGGGGCGGAGTATGGCTACACCTTC.